This TCR beta chain is from a study of T cell responses to AZD1222 COVID-19 vaccine. Study results and caveats: Regions 160-218 and 743-854 held dominance among vaccine-associated CD4 TCRs, which spanned spike.

TCRdb's copy holds only in-frame clones and misses some; the assay was immunoSEQ multiplex PCR. This sample has approximately 150,000 clones; approximately 90% occur once, and the top ten carry approximately 1.3%. Germline V gene data show CDR1 as KGHSH and CDR2 as LQKENI. V dropped 6 bases and J dropped 8; count of bases not matched to a gene: 12. This CDR3 region has 15 residues. A word on this clone: The antigen is not known.

The input for sequencing was peripheral blood, taken 28 days after the second AZD1222 dose. This TCR was sampled from an adult who received the AZD1222 COVID-19 vaccine. J is TRBJ2-3 and V is TRBV18, with 9 bases lining up with TRBD2. The CDR3 DNA sequence: TGTGCCAGCTCTGTGTCTAGCGGGGAACTCGGTACGCAGTATTTT. Its translation is CASSVSSGELGTQYF.